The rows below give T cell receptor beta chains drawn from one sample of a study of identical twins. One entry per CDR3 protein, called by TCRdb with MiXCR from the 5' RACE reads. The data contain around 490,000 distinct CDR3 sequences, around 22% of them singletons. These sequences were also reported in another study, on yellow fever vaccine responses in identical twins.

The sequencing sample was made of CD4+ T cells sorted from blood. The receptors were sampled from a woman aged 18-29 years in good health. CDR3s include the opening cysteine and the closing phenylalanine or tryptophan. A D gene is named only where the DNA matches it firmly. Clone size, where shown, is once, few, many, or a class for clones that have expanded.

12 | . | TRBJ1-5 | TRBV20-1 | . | TGCAGTGCTAGGCGACAGTATCAGCCCCAGCATTTT | CSARRQYQPQHF
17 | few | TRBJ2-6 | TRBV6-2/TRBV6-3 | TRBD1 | TGTGCCAGCAGTTACCGGGCGACAGGGGTCAGGGCCAACGTCCTGACTTTC | CASSYRATGVRANVLTF
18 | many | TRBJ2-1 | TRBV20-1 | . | TGCAGTGCTAGAGATTGGGGTAGGGGGGGGAGCTCCTACAATGAGCAGTTCTTC | CSARDWGRGGSSYNEQFF
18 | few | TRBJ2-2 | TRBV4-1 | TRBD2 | TGCGCCAGCAGCCAAAAACCCGGGACTAGCGGGTCCACCGGGGAGCTGTTTTTT | CASSQKPGTSGSTGELFF
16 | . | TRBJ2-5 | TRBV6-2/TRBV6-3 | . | TGTGCCAGCAGTTACAACCCCGGGGCCCGGGGGGAGACCCAGTACTTC | CASSYNPGARGETQYF
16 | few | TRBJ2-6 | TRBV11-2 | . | TGTGCCAGCAGCTTAATCGGGACTTCTGGGGCCAACGTCCTGACTTTC | CASSLIGTSGANVLTF
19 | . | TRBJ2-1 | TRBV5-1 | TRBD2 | TGCGCCAGCAGCTTTGGGGGACTAGCGGGACAGGGCTCCTACAATGAGCAGTTCTTC | CASSFGGLAGQGSYNEQFF
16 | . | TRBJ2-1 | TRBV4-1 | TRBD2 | TGCGCCAGCAGCCACACAACTAGCGGGAAGAATCAAGAGCAGTTCTTC | CASSHTTSGKNQEQFF
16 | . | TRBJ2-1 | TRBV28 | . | TGTGCCAGCAGCGTCCCCGGTGGAGACTCCTACAATGAGCAGTTCTTC | CASSVPGGDSYNEQFF
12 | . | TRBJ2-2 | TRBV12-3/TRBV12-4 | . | TGTGCCAGCACAGGGAACACCGGGGAGCTGTTTTTT | CASTGNTGELFF
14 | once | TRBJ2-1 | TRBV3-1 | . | TGTGCCAGCAGTCGGAGGGTGGGGGACGATGAGCAGTTCTTC | CASSRRVGDDEQFF
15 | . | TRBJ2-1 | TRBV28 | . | TGTGCCAGCAGTTTACCGAACAGACCCTACAATGAGCAGTTCTTC | CASSLPNRPYNEQFF
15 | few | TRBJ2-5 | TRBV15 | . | TGTGCCACCAGCAGAGATCTTGGAATTCAAGAGACCCAGTACTTC | CATSRDLGIQETQYF
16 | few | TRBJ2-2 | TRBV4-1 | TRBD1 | TGCGCCAGCAGCCAGGACAGGGGGACGAACACCGGGGAGCTGTTTTTT | CASSQDRGTNTGELFF
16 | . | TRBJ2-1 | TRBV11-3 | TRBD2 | TGTGCCAGCAGCCCCTGGGGGGGGGGAACCTACAATGAGCAGTTCTTC | CASSPWGGGTYNEQFF
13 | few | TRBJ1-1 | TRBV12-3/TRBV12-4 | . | TGTGCCAGCAGTTTAAGGGCAGCAACTGAAGCTTTCTTT | CASSLRAATEAFF
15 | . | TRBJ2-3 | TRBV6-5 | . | TGTGCCAGCAGTTACGGTGCAACTTCCACAGATACGCAGTATTTT | CASSYGATSTDTQYF
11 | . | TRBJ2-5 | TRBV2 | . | TGTGCCAGCAGTGAACCACGGACCCAGTACTTC | CASSEPRTQYF
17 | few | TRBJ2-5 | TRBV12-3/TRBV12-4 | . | TGTGCCAGCAGCCATCGGATAGCGGACCCGTACCAAGAGACCCAGTACTTC | CASSHRIADPYQETQYF
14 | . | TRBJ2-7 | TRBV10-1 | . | TGCGCCAGCAGTGAACACCCAGGTCCCTACGAGCAGTACTTC | CASSEHPGPYEQYF
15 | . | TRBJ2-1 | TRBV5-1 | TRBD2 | TGCGCCAGCAGCTTGGTAGCGGGAGCCGGCGATGAGCAGTTCTTC | CASSLVAGAGDEQFF
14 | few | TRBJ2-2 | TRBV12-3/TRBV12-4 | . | TGTGCCAGCAGTTTGGTACAGGCCACCGGGGAGCTGTTTTTT | CASSLVQATGELFF
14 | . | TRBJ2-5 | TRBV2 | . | TGTGCCAGCAGTGAATTTCTGAAGGGGGAGACCCAGTACTTC | CASSEFLKGETQYF
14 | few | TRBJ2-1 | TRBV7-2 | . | TGTGCCAGCAGCTTAGAAAACAGCCACAATGAGCAGTTCTTC | CASSLENSHNEQFF
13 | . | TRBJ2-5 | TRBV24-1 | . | TGTGCCACCAGTGACCCGATTGAAGAGACCCAGTACTTC | CATSDPIEETQYF
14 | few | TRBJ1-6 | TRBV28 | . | TGTGCCAGCAGCATTGGACGGGCGAATTCACCCCTCCACTTT | CASSIGRANSPLHF
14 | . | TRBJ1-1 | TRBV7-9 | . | TGTGCCAGCCAGGGCTTCGCCGGAGGGACTGAAGCTTTCTTT | CASQGFAGGTEAFF
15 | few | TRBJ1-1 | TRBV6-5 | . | TGTGCCAGCAGTTACTTTCCCAGGACCAACACTGAAGCTTTCTTT | CASSYFPRTNTEAFF
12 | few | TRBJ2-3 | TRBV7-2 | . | TGTGCCAGCAGCTTCATTTTGGAGACGCAGTATTTT | CASSFILETQYF
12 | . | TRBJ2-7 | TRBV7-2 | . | TGTGCCAGCAGCTTTTCAGCCTACGAGCAGTACTTC | CASSFSAYEQYF
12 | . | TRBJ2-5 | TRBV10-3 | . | TGTGCCATTTCGGACAGACAAGAGACCCAGTACTTC | CAISDRQETQYF
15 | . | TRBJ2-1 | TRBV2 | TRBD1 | TGTGCCAGCAGTGGAGGGACAGGGGGTATCAATGAGCAGTTCTTC | CASSGGTGGINEQFF
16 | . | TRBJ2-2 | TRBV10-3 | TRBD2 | TGTGCCACTTCCGGGACTACGATCTTAACCACCGGGGAGCTGTTTTTT | CATSGTTILTTGELFF
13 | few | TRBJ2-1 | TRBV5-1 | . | TGCGCCAGCAGCTTGGGGCCTGACAATGAGCAGTTCTTC | CASSLGPDNEQFF
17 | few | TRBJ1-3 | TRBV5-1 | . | TGCGCCAGCAGCTTGGGATCGGGCCATCCCTCTGGAAACACCATATATTTT | CASSLGSGHPSGNTIYF